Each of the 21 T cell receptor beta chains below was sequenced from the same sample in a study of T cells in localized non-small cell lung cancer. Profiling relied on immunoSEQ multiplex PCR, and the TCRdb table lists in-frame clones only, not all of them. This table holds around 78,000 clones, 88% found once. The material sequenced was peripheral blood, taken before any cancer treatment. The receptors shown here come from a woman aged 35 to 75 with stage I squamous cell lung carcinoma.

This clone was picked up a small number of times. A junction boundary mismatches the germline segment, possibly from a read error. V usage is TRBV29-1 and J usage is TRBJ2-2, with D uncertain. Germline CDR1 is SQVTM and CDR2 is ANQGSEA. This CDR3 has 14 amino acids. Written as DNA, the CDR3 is TGCAGCGTAGAAGGCAGAACGAACACCGGGGAGCTGTTTTTT. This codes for CSVEGRTNTGELFF.

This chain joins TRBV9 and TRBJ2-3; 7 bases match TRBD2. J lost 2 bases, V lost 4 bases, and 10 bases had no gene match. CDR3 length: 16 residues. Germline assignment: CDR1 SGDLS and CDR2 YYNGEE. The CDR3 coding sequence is TGTGCCAGCAGCATATTTAGCGGGCCACCCACAGATACGCAGTATTTT. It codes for CASSIFSGPPTDTQYF.

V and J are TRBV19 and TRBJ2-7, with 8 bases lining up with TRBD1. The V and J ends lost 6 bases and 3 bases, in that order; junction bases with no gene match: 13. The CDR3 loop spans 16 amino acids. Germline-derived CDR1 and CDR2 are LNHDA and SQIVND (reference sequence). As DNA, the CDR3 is TGTGCCAGTAGGGCCCCCGTAGGACAGGGCAGCTACGAGCAGTACTTC. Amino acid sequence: CASRAPVGQGSYEQYF. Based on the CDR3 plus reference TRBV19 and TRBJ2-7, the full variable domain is DGGITQSPKYLFRKEGQNVTLSCEQNLNHDAMYWYRQDPGQGLRLIYYSQIVNDFQKGDIAEGYSVSREKKESFPLTVTSAQKNPTAFYLCASRAPVGQGSYEQYFGPGTRLTVT.

The CDR3 DNA reads as TGCGCCAGCAGCTTGGGGGGCGTGGAAGAGACCCAGTACTTC. Translation: CASSLGGVEETQYF. The gene calls are TRBV5-1 and TRBJ2-5, with D possibly being TRBD1 (5 bases). The CDR3 runs 14 residues. Trimming pared 0 bases from V and 3 bases from J, leaving 9 bases between. Germline assignment: CDR1 SGHRS and CDR2 YFSETQ.

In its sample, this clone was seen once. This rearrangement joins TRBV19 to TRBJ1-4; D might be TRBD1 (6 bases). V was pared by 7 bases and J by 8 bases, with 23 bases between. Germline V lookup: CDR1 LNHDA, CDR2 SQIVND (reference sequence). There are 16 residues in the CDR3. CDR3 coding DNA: TGTGCCAGTACCCCCCGGAGGGGTCCAAGGGGGGAAAAACTGTTTTTT. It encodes CASTPRRGPRGEKLFF.

CDR3 nucleotide sequence: TGTGCCAGCAGCCGGGACGCCGGGGGGATGGGGAATGAGCAGTTCTTC. Amino acid sequence: CASSRDAGGMGNEQFF. This chain connects TRBV11-2 to TRBJ2-1; 7 bases are shared with TRBD2. The CDR3 contains 16 residues. The V segment lost 5 bases and the J segment 7 bases; nucleotides outside the gene matches: 14. Germline CDR1 is SGHAT and CDR2 is FQNNGV.

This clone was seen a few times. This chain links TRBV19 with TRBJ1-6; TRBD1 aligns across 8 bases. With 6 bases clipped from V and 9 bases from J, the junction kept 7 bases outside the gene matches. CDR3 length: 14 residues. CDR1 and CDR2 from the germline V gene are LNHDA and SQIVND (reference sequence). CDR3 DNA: TGTGCCAGTAGCCCCACAGGGGGAAGTTCACCCCTCCACTTT. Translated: CASSPTGGSSPLHF.

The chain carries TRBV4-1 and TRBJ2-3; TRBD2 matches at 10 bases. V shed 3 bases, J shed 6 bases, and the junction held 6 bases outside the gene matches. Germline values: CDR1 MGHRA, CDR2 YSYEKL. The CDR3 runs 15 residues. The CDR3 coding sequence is TGCGCCAGCAGCCAGCCTAGCGGGGGAATCGATACGCAGTATTTT. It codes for CASSQPSGGIDTQYF.

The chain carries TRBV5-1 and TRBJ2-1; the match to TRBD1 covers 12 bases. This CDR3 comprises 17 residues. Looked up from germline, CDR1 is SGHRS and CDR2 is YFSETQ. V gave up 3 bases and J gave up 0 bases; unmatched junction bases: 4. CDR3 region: CASSWDRGQSSYNEQFF. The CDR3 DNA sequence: TGCGCCAGCAGCTGGGACAGGGGGCAGAGCTCCTACAATGAGCAGTTCTTC.

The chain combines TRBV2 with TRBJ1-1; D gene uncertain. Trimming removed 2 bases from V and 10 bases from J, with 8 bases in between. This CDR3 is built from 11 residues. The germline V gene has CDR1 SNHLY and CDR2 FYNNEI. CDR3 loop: CASSEYDSAFF. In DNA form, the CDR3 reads TGTGCCAGCAGTGAATATGATTCAGCTTTCTTT. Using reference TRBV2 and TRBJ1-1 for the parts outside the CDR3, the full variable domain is EPEVTQTPSHQVTQMGQEVILRCVPISNHLYFYWYRQILGQKVEFLVSFYNNEISEKSEIFDDQFSVERPDGSNFTLKIRSTKLEDSAMYFCASSEYDSAFFGQGTRLTVV.

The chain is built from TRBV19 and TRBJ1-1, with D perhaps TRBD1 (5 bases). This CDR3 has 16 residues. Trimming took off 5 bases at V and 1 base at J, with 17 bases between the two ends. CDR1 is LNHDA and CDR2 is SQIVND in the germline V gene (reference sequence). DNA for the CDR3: TGTGCCAGTAGTCCCACGGGACTGTCGCCGAACACTGAAGCTTTCTTT. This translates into CASSPTGLSPNTEAFF.

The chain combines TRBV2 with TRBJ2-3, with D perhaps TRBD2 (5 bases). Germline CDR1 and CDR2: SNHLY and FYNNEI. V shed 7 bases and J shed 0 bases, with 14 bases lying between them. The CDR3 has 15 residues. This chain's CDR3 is CASIATGSSTDTQYF. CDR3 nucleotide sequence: TGTGCCAGCATCGCGACGGGATCTAGCACAGATACGCAGTATTTT.

CDR3 sequence (DNA): TGTGCCAGCAGCTTAGGGTCCGCCCGGCGGACAGGGGGAGGGGAAGCTTTCTTT. It translates to CASSLGSARRTGGGEAFF. The rearrangement links TRBV11-2 to TRBJ1-1; 10 nucleotides match TRBD1. Losses at the gene ends were 1 base for V and 8 bases for J; bases not matched to a gene: 16. Germline values: CDR1 SGHAT, CDR2 FQNNGV. The length of the CDR3 is 18 residues.

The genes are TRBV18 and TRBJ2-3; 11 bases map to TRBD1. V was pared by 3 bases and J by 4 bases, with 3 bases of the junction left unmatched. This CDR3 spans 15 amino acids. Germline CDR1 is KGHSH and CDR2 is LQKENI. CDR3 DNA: TGTGCCAGCTCACCCCGGACAGGGGGCGCAGATACGCAGTATTTT. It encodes CASSPRTGGADTQYF.

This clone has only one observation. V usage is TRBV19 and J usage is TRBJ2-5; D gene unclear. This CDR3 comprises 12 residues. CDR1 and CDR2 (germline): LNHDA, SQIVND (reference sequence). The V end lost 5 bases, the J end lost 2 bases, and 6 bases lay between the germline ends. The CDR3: CASSRYQETQYF. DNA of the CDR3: TGTGCCAGTAGTCGTTATCAAGAGACCCAGTACTTC.

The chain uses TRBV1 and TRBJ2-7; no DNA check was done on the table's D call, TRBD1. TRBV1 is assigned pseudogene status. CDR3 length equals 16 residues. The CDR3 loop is CTSSQRWPGDGYEQYF. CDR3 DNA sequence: TGCACCAGCAGCCAACGATGGCCAGGGGACGGTTACGAGCAGTACTTC.

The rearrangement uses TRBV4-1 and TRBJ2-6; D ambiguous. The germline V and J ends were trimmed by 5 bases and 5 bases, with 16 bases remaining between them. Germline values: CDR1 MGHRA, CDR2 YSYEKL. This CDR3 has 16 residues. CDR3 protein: CASSLEPQSRANVLTF. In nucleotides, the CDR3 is TGCGCCAGCAGCTTGGAACCACAAAGTCGGGCCAACGTCCTGACTTTC.

The CDR3 DNA is TGTGCCAGTAGTATGGGACCGGGACAGAACTATGGCTACACCTTC. Translated: CASSMGPGQNYGYTF. The V call is TRBV19, the J call TRBJ1-2; TRBD1 matches at 7 bases. CDR3 length equals 15 residues. The V and J ends lost 3 bases and 2 bases, in that order; junction bases with no gene match: 6. Germline V CDR1 and CDR2: LNHDA, SQIVND (reference sequence).

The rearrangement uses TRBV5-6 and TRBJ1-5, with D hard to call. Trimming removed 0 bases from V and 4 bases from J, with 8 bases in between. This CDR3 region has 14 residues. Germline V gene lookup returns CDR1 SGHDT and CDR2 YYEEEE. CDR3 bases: TGTGCCAGCAGCTTGGATGGTCCTAATCAGCCCCAGCATTTT. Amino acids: CASSLDGPNQPQHF.

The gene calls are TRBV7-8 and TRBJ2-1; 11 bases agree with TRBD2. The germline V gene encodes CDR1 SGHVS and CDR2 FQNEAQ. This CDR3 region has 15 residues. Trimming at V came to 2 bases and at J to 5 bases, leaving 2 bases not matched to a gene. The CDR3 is CASSLLAGGDNEQFF. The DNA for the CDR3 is TGTGCCAGCAGCTTATTAGCGGGGGGGGACAATGAGCAGTTCTTC.

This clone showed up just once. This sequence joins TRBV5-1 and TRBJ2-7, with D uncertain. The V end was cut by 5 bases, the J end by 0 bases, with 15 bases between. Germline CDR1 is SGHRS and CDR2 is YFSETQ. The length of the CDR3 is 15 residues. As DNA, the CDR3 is TGCGCCAGCAGTTATGGACGCCACAGCTCCTACGAGCAGTACTTC. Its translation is CASSYGRHSSYEQYF.